The present T cell receptor (beta chain) was sequenced within a study of blood T cell repertoires in COVID-19. Study overall: Samples came from the United States, Italy and Spain, spanning acute and convalescent COVID-19. T cells, B-cell-depleted T cells, or PBMCs provided the cDNA or gDNA that served as material.

In the original workflow: Amplified reference gene primers provided the basis for estimating nucleated cell counts. Repertoires were generated with immunoSEQ multiplex PCR, while TCRdb's copy carries only in-frame clones and drops some. That table gives V, J and clone size, and the DNA gave D and trimming. The sample consists of about 180,000 clones, 84% of them appearing once. The CDR3 spans 13 residues. Germline CDR1 reads LGHDT; CDR2 reads YNNKEL (reference sequence). Trimming stripped 4 bases from V and 5 bases from J, with 11 bases between. Sequences were obtained from peripheral blood. The V and J genes are TRBV3-1 (or the pseudogene TRBV3-2) and TRBJ1-1; TRBD1 might be the D (5 bases). This TCR derives from a human donor in a cohort sampled during active COVID-19. The CDR3 loop reads CASSPYQGTEAFF. The CDR3 nucleotides are TGTGCCAGCAGCCCCTACCAGGGAACTGAAGCTTTCTTT.